This T cell receptor beta chain was sequenced in a study of blood T cell repertoires in COVID-19. Overall study: Researchers got acute and convalescent COVID-19 samples from the United States, Italy and Spain.

In the authors' workflow: Scientists estimated how many nucleated cells there were by amplifying reference gene primers. Sequenced by immunoSEQ multiplex PCR; TCRdb stores in-frame clones only, minus some. V and J calls and clone size are given by that table; D and trimming were obtained from the DNA. The sample carries about 410,000 clones, roughly 89% recorded once. The CDR3 is made up of 16 amino acids. Germline CDR1 reads MNHNS; CDR2 reads SASEGT. The V segment lost 4 bases and the J segment 1 base; nucleotides outside the gene matches: 4. Specimen: peripheral blood. The receptor was isolated from a woman in her twenties or thirties with active or convalescent COVID-19. The chain employs TRBV6-1 and TRBJ2-6, with 7 positions matching TRBD2. The CDR3 reads CASSAMGGSGANVLTF. In DNA form, the CDR3 reads TGTGCCAGCAGTGCTATGGGGGGGTCTGGGGCCAACGTCCTGACTTTC.